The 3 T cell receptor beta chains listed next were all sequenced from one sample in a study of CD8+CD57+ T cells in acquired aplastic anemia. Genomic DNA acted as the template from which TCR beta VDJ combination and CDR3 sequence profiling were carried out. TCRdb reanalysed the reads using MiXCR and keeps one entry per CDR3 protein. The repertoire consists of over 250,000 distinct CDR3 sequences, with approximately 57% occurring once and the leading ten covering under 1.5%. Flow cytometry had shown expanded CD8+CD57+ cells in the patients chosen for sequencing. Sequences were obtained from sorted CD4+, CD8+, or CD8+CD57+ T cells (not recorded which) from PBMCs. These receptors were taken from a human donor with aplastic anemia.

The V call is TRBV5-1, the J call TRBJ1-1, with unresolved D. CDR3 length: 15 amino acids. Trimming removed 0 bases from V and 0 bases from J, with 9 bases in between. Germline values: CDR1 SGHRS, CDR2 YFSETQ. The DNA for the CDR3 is TGCGCCAGCAGCTTGGGACCGGGAATGAACACTGAAGCTTTCTTT. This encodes CASSLGPGMNTEAFF.

This CDR3 is CASSASAYQFF. The CDR3 nucleotides read TGTGCCAGCAGTGCGTCAGCGTATCAGTTCTTC. The chain employs TRBV25-1 and TRBJ2-1; D gene unclear. Trimming cost V 4 bases and J 13 bases, with 11 bases left between them. The CDR3 loop spans 11 amino acids. Germline CDR1 and CDR2: MGHDK and SYGVNS. Using reference TRBV25-1 and TRBJ2-1 for the parts outside the CDR3, the full variable domain is EADIYQTPRYLVIGTGKKITLECSQTMGHDKMYWYQQDPGMELHLIHYSYGVNSTEKGDLSSESTVSRIRTEHFPLTLESARPSHTSQYLCASSASAYQFFGPGTRLTVL.

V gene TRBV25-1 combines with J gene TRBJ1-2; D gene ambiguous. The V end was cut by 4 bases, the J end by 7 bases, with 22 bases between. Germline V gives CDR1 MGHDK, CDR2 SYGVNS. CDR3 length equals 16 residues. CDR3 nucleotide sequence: TGTGCCAGCAGTGCTCGTCCAGGCCCATGGGAGGCTGGCTACACCTTC. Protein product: CASSARPGPWEAGYTF.